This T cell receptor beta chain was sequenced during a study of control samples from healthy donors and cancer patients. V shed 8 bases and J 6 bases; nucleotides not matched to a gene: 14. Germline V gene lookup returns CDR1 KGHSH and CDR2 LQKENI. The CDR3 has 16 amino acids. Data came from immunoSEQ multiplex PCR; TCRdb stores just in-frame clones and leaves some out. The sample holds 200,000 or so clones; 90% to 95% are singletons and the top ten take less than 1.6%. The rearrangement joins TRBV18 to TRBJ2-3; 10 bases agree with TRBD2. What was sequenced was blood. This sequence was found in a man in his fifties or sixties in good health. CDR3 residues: CASQLLAGALGDTQYF. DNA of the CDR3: TGTGCCAGCCAACTGCTAGCGGGGGCCCTGGGGGATACGCAGTATTTT.